The 27 T cell receptor beta chains given below trace back to one sample, sequenced in a study of T-cell reconstitution after alpha-beta-depleted transplantation in children. Study-level results: From newly produced T cells came most of the T-cell counts and diversity one year after transplant.

Unique molecular identifiers were incorporated when the TCRbeta library was constructed. In TCRdb, the PCR reads were re-called with MiXCR into one record per CDR3 protein. This sample carries around 300,000 distinct CDR3 sequences, 6% to 10% of them seen once, and the ten largest clones take about 9.1%. Their recognized antigens are unknown. The sequencing here drew on peripheral blood, taken 360 days after TCRalphabeta/CD19-depleted stem cell transplant. The source of these receptors is a female patient aged 2-10 years who had a stem cell transplant for Fanconi anemia, so the T cells may come from the graft donor.

This clonotype showed up just a few times. This chain uses TRBV28 with TRBJ2-1; a weak D match, TRBD1 (7 bases). Germline V lookup: CDR1 MDHEN, CDR2 SYDVKM. The V end was cut by 0 bases, the J end by 7 bases, with 16 bases between. The CDR3 totals 16 residues. This CDR3 is CASSLWGDSGSNEQFF. DNA of the CDR3: TGTGCCAGCAGTTTATGGGGGGACAGCGGGTCAAATGAGCAGTTCTTC.

This clonotype has more than one count but fewer than ten. The CDR3 region is CASSLRRGASRDGEQFF. As DNA, the CDR3 is TGTGCCAGCAGCTTAAGGCGGGGGGCCTCCAGGGACGGAGAGCAGTTCTTC. The rearrangement joins TRBV7-2 to TRBJ2-1; 8 nucleotides line up with TRBD2. This CDR3 is built from 17 residues. Trimming took 2 bases from V and 10 from J; bases not matched to a gene: 16. The V gene's germline CDR1 is SGHTA and CDR2 FQGNSA.

This clonotype was found many times. CDR3 sequence (DNA): TGTGCCAGCAGTGGGAGGACAGGCCGGTCAACTAATGAAAAACTGTTTTTT. This translates into CASSGRTGRSTNEKLFF. The chain links TRBV6-1 to TRBJ1-4; 7 nucleotides line up with TRBD1. Germline trimming cut 4 bases from V and 0 bases from J; bases unmatched to any gene: 8. CDR3 length: 17 residues. Germline V gives CDR1 MNHNS, CDR2 SASEGT.

This clonotype appeared many times. The chain couples TRBV5-6 to TRBJ2-7; the D is unclear. V gave up 3 bases and J gave up 4 bases, with 8 bases separating them. The CDR3 has 12 amino acids. The germline V gene encodes CDR1 SGHDT and CDR2 YYEEEE. This CDR3 reads CASSSEGYEQYF. The CDR3 bases are TGTGCCAGCAGCTCGGAAGGGTACGAGCAGTACTTC. Using reference TRBV5-6 and TRBJ2-7 for the parts outside the CDR3, the full variable domain is DAGVTQSPTHLIKTRGQQVTLRCSPKSGHDTVSWYQQALGQGPQFIFQYYEEEERQRGNFPDRFSGHQFPNYSSELNVNALLLGDSALYLCASSSEGYEQYFGPGTRLTVT.

This clonotype was found a few times. The rearrangement uses TRBV2 and TRBJ1-6, with D perhaps TRBD1 (6 bases). The V and J ends lost 7 bases and 6 bases respectively, with 13 bases between them. CDR1 is SNHLY and CDR2 is FYNNEI in the germline V gene. The CDR3 is 14 residues long. CDR3: CASNQGRGNSPLHF. Here the CDR3 DNA reads TGTGCCAGCAATCAGGGGAGGGGTAATTCACCCCTCCACTTT.

The V and J genes are TRBV6-5 and TRBJ2-2; 9 bases match TRBD2. V dropped 6 bases and J dropped 6; count of bases not matched to a gene: 11. The germline gives CDR1 MNHEY, CDR2 SVGAGI. The CDR3 runs to 16 residues. As DNA, the CDR3 is TGTGCCAGCAGCTATCCCGCGGGGGGGAGCCCCGGGGAGCTGTTTTTT. Translating it yields CASSYPAGGSPGELFF.

In this sample, this clonotype turned up many times. CDR3 residues: CASSLVGGNNEQFF. The CDR3 DNA is TGTGCCAGCAGCTTGGTCGGGGGAAACAATGAGCAGTTCTTC. The rearrangement links TRBV7-9 to TRBJ2-1, with D possibly TRBD2 on 6 matching bases. V was pared by 3 bases and J by 5 bases, with 11 bases between. Germline CDR1 reads SEHNR; CDR2 reads FQNEAQ (reference sequence). The CDR3 is 14 residues long. Full variable domain (missing parts from reference TRBV7-9 and TRBJ2-1): DTGVSQNPRHKITKRGQNVTFRCDPISEHNRLYWYRQTLGQGPEFLTYFQNEAQLEKSRLLSDRFSAERPKGSFSTLEIQRTEQGDSAMYLCASSLVGGNNEQFFGPGTRLTVL.

The sample holds many counts of this clonotype. This sequence joins TRBV24-1 and TRBJ2-1; 10 bases fit TRBD2. CDR1 is KGHDR and CDR2 is SFDVKD in the germline V gene. Unmatched junction bases numbered 9, after V lost 4 bases and J lost 7 bases. This CDR3 comprises 16 residues. As DNA, the CDR3 is TGTGCCACCAGTGAGAGAATGGGACTAGCGAAGAATGAGCAGTTCTTC. It specifies CATSERMGLAKNEQFF.

In its sample, this clonotype was seen many times. The gene calls are TRBV5-1 and TRBJ2-1; the D call may be TRBD1 or TRBD2 (6 bases each). Germline loops: CDR1 SGHRS, CDR2 YFSETQ. Trimming removed 4 bases from V and 3 bases from J, with 14 bases in between. The CDR3 length is 15 residues. The CDR3 nucleotides read TGCGCCAGCAGCCCGGGGGCCCCCGGCTACAATGAGCAGTTCTTC. Protein product: CASSPGAPGYNEQFF.

This clonotype appeared many times. This chain connects TRBV20-1 to TRBJ2-5; TRBD2 agrees at 7 bases. The CDR3 has 12 amino acids. Per germline, CDR1 DFQATT and CDR2 SNEGSKA (reference sequence). V trimming: 3 bases; J trimming: 5 bases; junction bases outside the gene matches: 3. In nucleotides, the CDR3 is TGCAGTGCTAGCGGGAGGCGGGAGACCCAGTACTTC. As protein: CSASGRRETQYF.

This clonotype was seen more than once but under ten times. This CDR3 reads CASSFGLGLEPQNEQYF. The CDR3 DNA follows: TGCGCCAGCAGCTTCGGACTCGGCTTAGAACCGCAGAACGAGCAGTACTTC. This chain joins TRBV5-1 and TRBJ2-7; tentative D call: TRBD2 (5 bases). This CDR3 contains 17 residues. Trimming removed 2 bases from V and 5 bases from J, with 23 bases in between. From germline, CDR1 is SGHRS and CDR2 YFSETQ.

This clonotype has just a few counts. This sequence joins TRBV5-5 and TRBJ2-7, with 10 bases identical to TRBD2. Germline V gene sequence: CDR1 SGHKS, CDR2 YYEKEE (reference sequence). This CDR3 has 13 amino acids. With V trimmed by 6 bases and J by 7 bases, 7 bases remained unmatched. The chain's CDR3 is CASKVAGGLEQYV. The DNA for the CDR3 is TGTGCCAGCAAGGTAGCGGGGGGACTGGAGCAGTACGTC.

This clonotype appeared a few times. V is TRBV12-3 or TRBV12-4 and J is TRBJ1-6; 9 bases match TRBD1. The CDR3 runs 15 residues. The V segment lost 6 bases and the J segment 6 bases; nucleotides outside the gene matches: 6. CDR3 region: CASSVYRGLNSPLHF. As DNA, the CDR3 is TGTGCCAGCAGCGTATACAGGGGGCTTAATTCACCCCTCCACTTT.

There are a few counts of this clonotype. This sequence joins TRBV10-3 and TRBJ2-5; TRBD1 is a possible D gene (6 bases). Looked up from germline, CDR1 is ENHRY and CDR2 is SYGVKD. V gave up 3 bases and J gave up 3 bases, with 17 bases separating them. CDR3 length: 16 amino acids. CDR3 nucleotide sequence: TGTGCCATCAGTGACACTGGAGAGGGGGTTGAAGAGACCCAGTACTTC. Protein product: CAISDTGEGVEETQYF.

The sample holds many counts of this clonotype. The genes are TRBV7-7 and TRBJ2-7; 7 nucleotides match TRBD1. Germline V CDR1 and CDR2: SSHAT, FNYEAQ (reference sequence). CDR3 length: 13 amino acids. Unmatched junction bases numbered 4, after V lost 5 bases and J lost 3 bases. The CDR3 sequence is CASSQGQLYEQYF. CDR3 sequence (DNA): TGTGCCAGCAGCCAGGGACAGCTCTACGAGCAGTACTTC.

This clonotype was observed many times. This chain links TRBV20-1 with TRBJ2-6, with TRBD1 matching over 7 bases. The CDR3 sequence is 15 residues long. Trimming at V came to 6 bases and at J to 0 bases, leaving 5 bases not matched to a gene. Germline values: CDR1 DFQATT, CDR2 SNEGSKA (reference sequence). The CDR3, as DNA: TGCAGTGCCTTGGACAGGAACTCTGGGGCCAACGTCCTGACTTTC. Residues: CSALDRNSGANVLTF.

This clonotype was seen at least ten times. V gene TRBV5-1 combines with J gene TRBJ1-1, with D perhaps matching TRBD1 (5 bases). Germline V CDR1 and CDR2: SGHRS, YFSETQ. The CDR3 is 14 residues long. V lost 0 bases and J lost 4, with 10 bases in between. The CDR3 nucleotides read TGCGCCAGCAGCTTGGAACCGGGGGTCACTGAAGCTTTCTTT. Amino acid sequence: CASSLEPGVTEAFF.

This clonotype was seen only a few times. The V and J genes are TRBV27 and TRBJ2-2; D is perhaps TRBD2 (5 bases). With 3 bases removed from V and 6 bases from J, the gap between germline ends came to 14 bases. CDR3 length: 15 residues. In germline, CDR1 is MNHEY, CDR2 SMNVEV (reference sequence). The CDR3 protein is CASSFDLRVSGELFF. As DNA, the CDR3 is TGTGCCAGCAGTTTTGATTTGCGGGTTTCCGGGGAGCTGTTTTTT.

This clonotype was counted at least ten times. J is TRBJ2-2 and V is TRBV5-6; D tentatively reads TRBD1 or TRBD2 (5 bases each). CDR1 is SGHDT, CDR2 YYEEEE, per germline. V lost 3 bases to trimming and J lost 7 bases, with 13 bases between them. The CDR3 is 14 residues long. The CDR3 DNA is TGTGCCAGCAGCTGGGGCGGAGGTGGCGGGGAGCTGTTTTTT. Translation gives CASSWGGGGGELFF.

This clonotype was seen a handful of times. This rearrangement joins TRBV12-3 or TRBV12-4 to TRBJ2-7; 11 positions agree with TRBD1. J was trimmed by 3 bases and V by 6 bases; bases with no gene match: 4. The CDR3 is 14 amino acids. Here the CDR3 reads CASRRGTGGYEQYF. The CDR3 DNA is TGTGCCAGCAGAAGGGGGACAGGGGGCTACGAGCAGTACTTC.

This rearrangement joins TRBV11-2 to TRBJ1-1; tentatively, D is TRBD1 (5 bases). V lost 6 bases to trimming and J lost 4 bases, with 12 bases between them. Germline CDR1 is SGHAT and CDR2 is FQNNGV. This CDR3 has 13 amino acids. The CDR3, as DNA: TGTGCCAGCAGACAAGACAGAGGCACTGAAGCTTTCTTT. Residues: CASRQDRGTEAFF. Supplemented by reference TRBV11-2 and TRBJ1-1, the full variable domain reads EAGVAQSPRYKIIEKRQSVAFWCNPISGHATLYWYQQILGQGPKLLIQFQNNGVVDDSQLPKDRFSAERLKGVDSTLKIQPAKLEDSAVYLCASRQDRGTEAFFGQGTRLTVV.

This clonotype was seen at least ten times. The chain carries TRBV2 and TRBJ2-7; D is possibly TRBD2 (6 bases). From germline, CDR1 is SNHLY and CDR2 FYNNEI. The CDR3 is made up of 13 amino acids. Trimming cost V 6 bases and J 11 bases, with 20 bases left between them. The CDR3 sequence: CASRVTVGGGEYF. CDR3 coding DNA: TGTGCCAGCAGGGTCACCGTCGGGGGTGGGGAGTACTTC.

This clonotype occurred many times. CDR3 loop: CASSFTGAVDTQYF. CDR3 coding DNA: TGTGCCAGCAGCTTTACGGGGGCCGTAGATACGCAGTATTTT. This chain connects TRBV5-5 to TRBJ2-3; possibly TRBD1 or TRBD2 for D (6 bases each). CDR1 is SGHKS and CDR2 is YYEKEE in the germline V gene (reference sequence). The ends were cut back, 2 bases at V and 5 bases at J, with 12 bases in the middle. There are 14 residues in the CDR3.

The genes are TRBV18 and TRBJ2-7; D perhaps matches TRBD1 (5 bases). V gave up 1 base and J gave up 0 bases, with 7 bases separating them. Germline V lookup: CDR1 KGHSH, CDR2 LQKENI. This CDR3 region has 14 residues. The CDR3: CASSPRRASYEQYF. The CDR3 nucleotides read TGTGCCAGCTCACCACGCAGGGCCTCCTACGAGCAGTACTTC.

This clonotype was observed a few times. V and J are TRBV20-1 and TRBJ2-1; possibly TRBD2 for D (7 bases). Germline assignment: CDR1 DFQATT and CDR2 SNEGSKA (reference sequence). The CDR3 extends over 16 amino acids. Trimming stripped 5 bases from V and 5 bases from J, with 22 bases between. CDR3 in DNA: TGCAGTGCTCCACCCTGGGGCGGGGGCCTCAACAATGAGCAGTTCTTC. Translating gives CSAPPWGGGLNNEQFF.

In its sample, this clonotype was seen many times. V gene TRBV14 combines with J gene TRBJ2-7; D is unclear. Germline V gene sequence: CDR1 SGHDN, CDR2 FVKESK. The CDR3 loop spans 13 amino acids. Trimming cost V 0 bases and J 6 bases, with 9 bases left between them. The CDR3 nucleotides read TGTGCCAGCAGCCAAGACATTTTCGGCGAGCAGTACTTC. It yields the protein CASSQDIFGEQYF.

Ten or more counts support this clonotype. V is TRBV6-2 or TRBV6-3 and J is TRBJ1-5, with 9 bases aligning to TRBD1. This CDR3 has 13 amino acids. The germline V gene has CDR1 MNHEY and CDR2 SVGEGT. V lost 8 bases and J lost 4; bases outside the gene matches: 3. In DNA form, the CDR3 reads TGTGCCAGCTCAGGGACAGGGAATCAGCCCCAGCATTTT. Amino acid sequence: CASSGTGNQPQHF.